The present entry profiles one T cell receptor (beta chain) with its context. This record belongs to a study of blood T cell repertoires in COVID-19. Study-level background: Samples of COVID-19 (acute and convalescent) were obtained from the United States, Italy and Spain. PBMCs, B-cell-depleted T cells, or T cells were the source of the cDNA or gDNA that made up the material.

The length of the CDR3 is 14 residues. Germline values: CDR1 SGHRS, CDR2 YFSETQ. J was trimmed by 7 bases and V by 1 base; bases with no gene match: 4. Methods used by the authors: Amplification from reference gene primers served as the basis for estimated nucleated cell counts. Clones were sequenced by immunoSEQ multiplex PCR, and TCRdb holds only the in-frame ones, with some missing. The V and J calls and clone size were taken over from that table, and D and trimming were inferred from the DNA. The sample gives 210,000 or so clones, approximately 86% of which show up once; around 1.3% is in the top ten. Those enrolled in Seattle joined during active infection and were followed longitudinally afterward.

V and J are TRBV5-1 and TRBJ2-1; 8 bases are shared with TRBD2. The specimen sequenced was peripheral blood. The receptor was derived from a woman between 25 and 40 years old with COVID-19, enrolled during active disease. The CDR3 here is CASSLPGLGNEQFF. CDR3 sequence (DNA): TGCGCCAGCAGCTTGCCGGGACTAGGAAATGAGCAGTTCTTC.